The 26 T cell receptor beta chains in this list originate from one sample, sequenced in a study of T cells in Graves' hyperthyroidism and ophthalmopathy. Regions amplified from RNA transcripts were the TCR beta CDR3 regions. HTBI primers were the set used in a first-round RT-PCR of the TCR CDR3. TCRdb recomputed calls from the multiplex PCR reads with MiXCR, one row per CDR3 protein. The table lists some 550,000 distinct CDR3 sequences, about a fifth of them singletons, with 26% in the top ten. Sequencing used blood. The source is a man between 18 and 35 years old with Graves' hyperthyroidism.

V is TRBV7-2 and J is TRBJ2-7, with 7 bases lining up with TRBD1. This CDR3 contains 15 residues. Per the germline V gene, CDR1 is SGHTA and CDR2 is FQGNSA. The J segment lost 2 bases and the V segment lost 4 bases, leaving 8 bases of the junction unmatched. The CDR3 reads CASSSVQGQPYEQYF. CDR3 bases: TGTGCCAGCAGCTCGGTTCAGGGACAGCCCTACGAGCAGTACTTC. The variable domain in full, completed from reference TRBV7-2 and TRBJ2-7, reads GAGVSQSPSNKVTEKGKDVELRCDPISGHTALYWYRQSLGQGLEFLIYFQGNSAPDKSGLPSDRFSAERTGGSVSTLTIQRTQQEDSAVYLCASSSVQGQPYEQYFGPGTRLTVT.

This clonotype was recorded a few times. The chain links TRBV30 to TRBJ1-1, with unresolved D. Trimming shortened V by 5 bases and J by 4 bases, and 8 bases separated the two germline ends. CDR1 is GTSNPN and CDR2 is SVGIG in the germline V gene (reference sequence). The length of the CDR3 is 11 residues. The CDR3 spells CAWLVITEAFF. For the CDR3, the DNA is TGTGCCTGGCTAGTGATCACTGAAGCTTTCTTT.

The chain uses TRBV6-1 and TRBJ2-2, with 11 bases that match TRBD1. J lost 7 bases, V lost 7 bases, and 11 bases had no gene match. Germline V gene sequence: CDR1 MNHNS, CDR2 SASEGT. The CDR3 totals 16 residues. DNA of the CDR3: TGTGCCAGCATCGCACGCGGGACAGGGGGTGTCGGGGAGCTGTTTTTT. Its translation: CASIARGTGGVGELFF.

The chain couples TRBV28 to TRBJ1-2; 10 nucleotides align to TRBD1. The germline V gene has CDR1 MDHEN and CDR2 SYDVKM. There are 13 residues in the CDR3. V gave up 3 bases and J gave up 7 bases; unmatched junction bases: 2. The CDR3 DNA is TGTGCCAGCAGTTTGGGGACAGGGGCTGGCTACACCTTC. Amino acid sequence: CASSLGTGAGYTF.

This clonotype was seen repeatedly, ten times or more. This chain uses TRBV20-1 with TRBJ1-2; weak D call: TRBD1 (5 bases). The CDR3 is made up of 14 amino acids. Looked up from germline, CDR1 is DFQATT and CDR2 is SNEGSKA (reference sequence). The ends were cut back, 2 bases at V and 4 bases at J, with 14 bases in the middle. The CDR3 DNA follows: TGCAGTGCTAGATTAGGGTCAGGGTCCTATGGCTACACCTTC. Translating gives CSARLGSGSYGYTF.

This clonotype was observed many times. This chain connects TRBV12-3 or TRBV12-4 to TRBJ1-3; D uncertain. The CDR3 spans 14 residues. Trimming removed 3 bases from V and 7 bases from J, with 13 bases in between. CDR3 sequence (DNA): TGTGCCAGCAGTTTGGATAGATTGATGAACACCATATATTTT. The encoded protein is CASSLDRLMNTIYF.

This clonotype occurred many times. V usage is TRBV6-1 and J usage is TRBJ1-1, with unresolved D. This CDR3 has 10 residues. Trimming removed 8 bases at V and 5 bases at J, with 6 bases between. In germline, CDR1 is MNHNS, CDR2 SASEGT. This CDR3 reads CASLGTEAFF. CDR3 DNA sequence: TGTGCCAGCCTGGGAACTGAAGCTTTCTTT.

This clonotype was seen ten or more times. The rearrangement links TRBV9 to TRBJ1-3; D is possibly TRBD1 (5 bases). Germline assignment: CDR1 SGDLS and CDR2 YYNGEE. CDR3 length: 15 residues. Trimming took off 2 bases at V and 2 bases at J, with 11 bases between the two ends. Written as DNA, the CDR3 is TGTGCCAGCAGCGTTGACAGCGTCCCTGGAAACACCATATATTTT. This codes for CASSVDSVPGNTIYF. Filled out from reference TRBV9 and TRBJ1-3, the complete variable domain reads DSGVTQTPKHLITATGQRVTLRCSPRSGDLSVYWYQQSLDQGLQFLIQYYNGEERAKGNILERFSAQQFPDLHSELNLSSLELGDSALYFCASSVDSVPGNTIYFGEGSWLTVV.

This clonotype was found a few times. Given a much more abundant clone one base away, this may be a read error. The chain is built from TRBV28 and TRBJ1-2, with a tentative D call TRBD1 (6 bases). CDR3 length: 14 amino acids. Looked up from germline, CDR1 is MDHEN and CDR2 is SYDVKM. This CDR3 is CASSFRTGNYGYIF. The CDR3 DNA reads TGTGCCAGCAGTTTTCGAACAGGGAACTATGGCTACATCTTC.

This clonotype was detected ten times or more. The V call is TRBV6-5, the J call TRBJ2-2; no reliable D call. Germline V CDR1 and CDR2: MNHEY, SVGAGI. Trimming pared 2 bases from V and 1 base from J, leaving 5 bases between. This CDR3 is built from 14 residues. The CDR3 nucleotides read TGTGCCAGCAGTTACGTGGTGAACACCGGGGAGCTGTTTTTT. This gives the protein CASSYVVNTGELFF.

The chain couples TRBV7-2 to TRBJ2-7, with D uncertain. The CDR3 has 13 amino acids. CDR1 is SGHTA and CDR2 is FQGNSA in the germline V gene. The V and J ends lost 1 base and 7 bases respectively, with 11 bases between them. The CDR3 DNA follows: TGTGCCAGCAGCTTAGGTAGGGCGCGGGAGCAGTACTTC. This encodes CASSLGRAREQYF.

This clonotype appeared many times. The chain recombines TRBV24-1 with TRBJ2-1; 9 bases are shared with TRBD2. The V segment lost 7 bases and the J segment 7 bases; nucleotides outside the gene matches: 4. The CDR3 contains 13 residues. Germline loops: CDR1 KGHDR, CDR2 SFDVKD. The CDR3 loop reads CATSASGNNEQFF. Here the CDR3 DNA reads TGTGCCACCAGCGCTAGCGGGAATAATGAGCAGTTCTTC.

Ten or more counts support this clonotype. The chain carries TRBV28 and TRBJ1-2; the D is unclear. V lost 3 bases and J 3 bases, leaving 8 bases between the germline ends. The CDR3 is 13 amino acids. The germline V gene has CDR1 MDHEN and CDR2 SYDVKM. CDR3 in amino acids: CASSFNRYYGYTF. Written as DNA, the CDR3 is TGTGCCAGCAGTTTCAACAGATACTATGGCTACACCTTC.

For the CDR3, the DNA is TGTGCCAGCAGTGTACCCGGGACAGGGGACCTGACGGGAAACATTCAGTACTTC. It specifies CASSVPGTGDLTGNIQYF. V usage is TRBV2 and J usage is TRBJ2-4; 10 positions agree with TRBD1. Germline CDR1 and CDR2: SNHLY and FYNNEI. The junction had 15 bases not matched to a gene; V was cut back by 4 bases and J by 6 bases. This CDR3 is 18 amino acids long.

The chain combines TRBV7-6 with TRBJ2-7; D possibly corresponds to TRBD2 (6 bases). V was trimmed by 5 bases and J by 5 bases, leaving 22 bases between them. There are 16 residues in the CDR3. The germline gives CDR1 SGHVS, CDR2 FNYEAQ. CDR3 loop: CASSPGGGWTGDEQYF. As DNA, the CDR3 is TGTGCCAGCAGCCCCGGTGGAGGGTGGACGGGAGACGAGCAGTACTTC.

There are many counts of this clonotype. The chain uses TRBV27 and TRBJ2-7; D may be TRBD2 (6 bases). The CDR3 consists of 13 residues. CDR1 MNHEY and CDR2 SMNVEV come from the germline V gene (reference sequence). V was clipped by 6 bases and J by 9 bases, with 18 bases between them. The CDR3 DNA follows: TGTGCCAGCAGCAGGAGGGAGCTCCTTAGGCAGTACTTC. Translating gives CASSRRELLRQYF.

V gene TRBV6-2 or TRBV6-3 combines with J gene TRBJ1-1; possibly TRBD1 for D (5 bases). Germline values: CDR1 MNHEY, CDR2 SVGEGT. Trimming shortened V by 2 bases and J by 8 bases, and 12 bases separated the two germline ends. The length of the CDR3 is 13 residues. CDR3 in amino acids: CASSYGVGDEAFF. The CDR3 DNA sequence: TGTGCCAGCAGTTACGGCGTGGGGGACGAAGCTTTCTTT.

This clonotype came up many times. The chain recombines TRBV28 with TRBJ1-2; D is perhaps TRBD1 (5 bases). The length of the CDR3 is 15 residues. From germline, CDR1 is MDHEN and CDR2 SYDVKM. V was cut by 5 bases and J by 2 bases, with 15 bases left in between. The CDR3 sequence: CASSTPNGGNYGYTF. The CDR3 DNA is TGTGCCAGCAGTACCCCCAATGGGGGAAACTATGGCTACACCTTC.

The table lists this clonotype with many counts. The CDR3 spells CASSSPDPRGNQPQHF. The CDR3 DNA follows: TGTGCCAGCAGCTCCCCGGACCCTCGGGGCAATCAGCCCCAGCATTTT. This chain uses TRBV28 with TRBJ1-5, with no clear D. Germline lookup yields CDR1 MDHEN and CDR2 SYDVKM. This CDR3 region has 16 residues. Between the trimmed V and J ends, which lost 6 bases and 2 bases, there was a span of 17 bases.

This clonotype was recorded many times. The chain joins TRBV6-1 to TRBJ1-2; D unclear. Germline V lookup: CDR1 MNHNS, CDR2 SASEGT. V lost 6 bases to trimming and J lost 3 bases, with 11 bases between them. This CDR3 comprises 13 residues. The chain's CDR3 is CASSRKLDYGYTF. The CDR3 DNA follows: TGTGCCAGCAGCAGGAAACTGGACTATGGCTACACCTTC.

This chain uses TRBV6-1 with TRBJ1-1; no definite D call. The V gene's germline CDR1 is MNHNS and CDR2 SASEGT. There are 12 residues in the CDR3. Trimming took off 6 bases at V and 11 bases at J, with 16 bases between the two ends. This CDR3 is CASRSDTPSAFF. The CDR3 DNA is TGTGCCAGCAGGAGCGACACCCCCTCTGCTTTCTTT.

The sample holds many counts of this clonotype. V is TRBV29-1 and J is TRBJ2-7; possibly TRBD1 for D (6 bases). Trimming pared 0 bases from V and 7 bases from J, leaving 19 bases between. The germline V gene encodes CDR1 SQVTM and CDR2 ANQGSEA. The CDR3 runs to 15 residues. DNA of the CDR3: TGCAGCGTTGAAGACATTAGCAGGGGATTAGGAGAGCAGTACTTC. The encoded protein is CSVEDISRGLGEQYF.

The V gene is TRBV18, the J gene TRBJ1-5; 7 bases map to TRBD1. V shed 8 bases and J 5 bases; nucleotides not matched to a gene: 6. CDR3 size: 13 residues. Germline CDR1 reads KGHSH; CDR2 reads LQKENI. The CDR3 DNA reads TGTGCCAGCCGGGGGACAGAGGATCAGCCCCAGCATTTT. Amino acids: CASRGTEDQPQHF.

Comment on this clonotype: The junction and the germline gene differ at one end; a read error may be behind it. The rearrangement links TRBV12-3 or TRBV12-4 to TRBJ1-1; 8 bases map to TRBD1. The CDR3 loop spans 16 amino acids. CDR3 DNA sequence: TGTGCCAGCAGCCTCGGGGACAGGAGTCTGAACACTGAATCTTTCTTT. It codes for CASSLGDRSLNTESFF.

This clonotype was seen a handful of times. The chain employs TRBV27 and TRBJ1-2, with D maybe TRBD1 (5 bases). V lost 6 bases, J lost 2 bases, and 16 bases lay in between. The CDR3 totals 15 residues. Looked up from germline, CDR1 is MNHEY and CDR2 is SMNVEV (reference sequence). The CDR3 bases are TGTGCCAGCAGCAGGGCCCCAGTCTCAAACTATGGCTACACCTTC. It encodes CASSRAPVSNYGYTF.

This clonotype has at least ten counts. V usage is TRBV27 and J usage is TRBJ2-5; no clear D. Germline CDR1 and CDR2: MNHEY and SMNVEV (reference sequence). V was trimmed by 7 bases and J by 1 base, leaving 13 bases between them. The CDR3 consists of 14 residues. Written as DNA, the CDR3 is TGTGCCAGCACCCAAGCCAACAGCCAAGAGACCCAGTACTTC. Encoded protein: CASTQANSQETQYF.